Each of the 16 T cell receptor beta chains below was sequenced from the same sample in a study of blood T cell repertoires in COVID-19. Data came from immunoSEQ multiplex PCR; TCRdb stores just in-frame clones and leaves some out. The repertoire holds some 180,000 clones, with more than 85% as singletons. Material for sequencing was peripheral blood. The receptor set was obtained from a woman older than 75 with COVID-19, enrolled during active disease.

The gene calls are TRBV5-6 and TRBJ1-1, with no clear D. V was clipped by 4 bases and J by 4 bases, with 17 bases between them. The length of the CDR3 is 15 residues. From germline, CDR1 is SGHDT and CDR2 YYEEEE. The CDR3 protein is CASSRPSSEGTEAFF. CDR3 bases: TGTGCCAGCAGCCGACCCAGTTCAGAGGGCACTGAAGCTTTCTTT. Based on the CDR3 plus reference TRBV5-6 and TRBJ1-1, the full variable domain is DAGVTQSPTHLIKTRGQQVTLRCSPKSGHDTVSWYQQALGQGPQFIFQYYEEEERQRGNFPDRFSGHQFPNYSSELNVNALLLGDSALYLCASSRPSSEGTEAFFGQGTRLTVV.

DNA of the CDR3: TGTGCCAGCACTGTGAGGGAGAACACCGGGGAGCTGTTTTTT. Translation: CASTVRENTGELFF. The V and J genes are TRBV9 and TRBJ2-2, with D possibly matching TRBD2 (5 bases). Germline lookup yields CDR1 SGDLS and CDR2 YYNGEE. Deletions cut 6 bases from V and 1 base from J, with 10 bases between. The CDR3 is made up of 14 amino acids.

This clone has ten or more counts. The V gene is TRBV28, the J gene TRBJ1-2; 9 nucleotides agree with TRBD1. This CDR3 is 16 amino acids long. The V gene end was trimmed by 6 bases and the J gene end by 1 base; junction bases not matched to a gene: 9. The germline CDR1 and CDR2 sequences are MDHEN and SYDVKM. CDR3 protein: CASSPGTGSGNYGYTF. The CDR3 nucleotides are TGTGCCAGCAGCCCCGGGACAGGGTCTGGTAACTATGGCTACACCTTC.

This clone occurred once. J is TRBJ2-3 and V is TRBV19; 7 nucleotides match TRBD2. CDR3 length: 15 residues. CDR1 and CDR2 from the germline V gene are LNHDA and SQIVND (reference sequence). The V gene end was trimmed by 6 bases and the J gene end by 6 bases; junction bases not matched to a gene: 12. The CDR3 sequence is CASSPGLVIGDTQYF. CDR3 DNA: TGTGCCAGTAGCCCTGGACTAGTCATAGGTGATACGCAGTATTTT.

This clone was detected only once. The chain joins TRBV4-3 to TRBJ2-5; the D is unclear. The CDR3 loop spans 16 amino acids. Looked up from germline, CDR1 is LGHNA and CDR2 is YSLEER. Deletions cut 0 bases from V and 1 base from J, with 12 bases between. The CDR3 nucleotides read TGCGCCAGCAGCCAAGATCTGAGAGGTCGCCAAGAGACCCAGTACTTC. This sequence encodes CASSQDLRGRQETQYF.

V is TRBV18 and J is TRBJ2-1; the match to TRBD2 covers 9 bases. There are 19 residues in the CDR3. Unmatched junction bases numbered 15, after V lost 5 bases and J lost 1 base. Germline V gene data show CDR1 as KGHSH and CDR2 as LQKENI. The CDR3 protein is CASSFVGTSYEGSYNEQFF. CDR3 DNA: TGTGCCAGCTCATTCGTAGGGACTAGCTACGAGGGATCCTACAATGAGCAGTTCTTC.

In nucleotides, the CDR3 is TGTGCCAGCTCTCGGGCGACAGGCCTGAACACTGAAGCTTTCTTT. Encoded protein: CASSRATGLNTEAFF. The rearrangement uses TRBV18 and TRBJ1-1; D is possibly TRBD1 (6 bases). Germline CDR1 KGHSH, CDR2 LQKENI. The CDR3 runs 15 residues. V was shortened by 6 bases and J by 0 bases, with 14 bases between the two germline ends.

This chain uses TRBV5-1 with TRBJ2-5; D possibly corresponds to TRBD1 (6 bases). Germline assignment: CDR1 SGHRS and CDR2 YFSETQ. The V and J ends lost 2 bases and 7 bases respectively, with 15 bases between them. There are 14 residues in the CDR3. The CDR3 region is CASSLGGESGTQYF. The CDR3 nucleotides read TGCGCCAGCAGCTTAGGGGGAGAAAGCGGGACCCAGTACTTC.

DNA for the CDR3: TGTGCCAGCTCACCTGACGCGGGATTCCAAAACATTCAGTACTTC. It yields the protein CASSPDAGFQNIQYF. The gene calls are TRBV18 and TRBJ2-4, with D maybe TRBD2 (6 bases). V was trimmed by 3 bases and J by 5 bases, leaving 14 bases between them. Germline V gene data show CDR1 as KGHSH and CDR2 as LQKENI. The CDR3 loop spans 15 amino acids.

The V gene is TRBV9, the J gene TRBJ2-3; D perhaps matches TRBD2 (6 bases). Germline lookup yields CDR1 SGDLS and CDR2 YYNGEE. V dropped 0 bases and J dropped 1 base, with 15 bases sitting between them. The CDR3 is 17 residues long. CDR3 residues: CASSVEVGGPGTDTQYF. For the CDR3, the DNA is TGTGCCAGCAGCGTAGAAGTAGGAGGGCCTGGCACAGATACGCAGTATTTT.

The CDR3 DNA sequence: TGTGCCAGCACAGGAGGGAGCGGTAGCACAGATACGCAGTATTTT. Amino acids: CASTGGSGSTDTQYF. The rearrangement uses TRBV9 and TRBJ2-3, with D possibly TRBD2 on 6 matching bases. V gave up 6 bases and J gave up 0 bases, with 14 bases separating them. CDR1 and CDR2 (germline): SGDLS, YYNGEE. The CDR3 has 15 residues.

The rearrangement joins TRBV27 to TRBJ2-7; possibly TRBD2 for D (6 bases). Germline CDR1 is MNHEY and CDR2 is SMNVEV (reference sequence). The CDR3 totals 13 residues. Trimming left V 4 bases short and J 6 bases short, with 13 bases between. CDR3 in amino acids: CASSSRRGSEQYF. The CDR3 DNA reads as TGTGCCAGCAGTTCGCGGAGGGGTTCCGAGCAGTACTTC.

This rearrangement joins TRBV11-2 to TRBJ2-2; 8 positions agree with TRBD2. The V gene's germline CDR1 is SGHAT and CDR2 FQNNGV. This CDR3 has 17 residues. Trimming cost V 5 bases and J 3 bases; bases outside gene matches: 11. The CDR3 loop is CASSQLPGGADTGELFF. The CDR3 bases are TGTGCCAGCAGCCAGTTACCGGGGGGGGCGGACACCGGGGAGCTGTTTTTT. Full variable domain (remainder filled in from reference TRBV11-2 and TRBJ2-2): EAGVAQSPRYKIIEKRQSVAFWCNPISGHATLYWYQQILGQGPKLLIQFQNNGVVDDSQLPKDRFSAERLKGVDSTLKIQPAKLEDSAVYLCASSQLPGGADTGELFFGEGSRLTVL.

V and J are TRBV19 and TRBJ1-3, with 7 bases identical to TRBD1. CDR3 length: 17 residues. Looked up from germline, CDR1 is LNHDA and CDR2 is SQIVND (reference sequence). V shed 5 bases, J shed 0 bases, and the junction held 10 bases outside the gene matches. CDR3 nucleotide sequence: TGTGCCAGTAGTCCGCAGACAGGGCAGGGCTCTGGAAACACCATATATTTT. Its protein is CASSPQTGQGSGNTIYF.

V is TRBV28 and J is TRBJ2-2, with 8 bases fitting TRBD2. This CDR3 has 13 residues. Looked up from germline, CDR1 is MDHEN and CDR2 is SYDVKM. The trim removed 3 bases at V and 6 bases at J, leaving 0 bases unmatched. Here the CDR3 DNA reads TGTGCCAGCAGTTTGGGACTAGCCGGGGAGCTGTTTTTT. Amino acids: CASSLGLAGELFF.

This clone was counted between two and nine times. The chain employs TRBV6-2 or TRBV6-3 and TRBJ1-1; 9 bases map to TRBD1. This CDR3 contains 16 residues. V lost 6 bases to trimming and J lost 6 bases; unmatched junction nucleotides: 14. Germline lookup yields CDR1 MNHEY and CDR2 SVGEGT. CDR3 sequence: CASSFDSGTGSSEAFF. The DNA for the CDR3 is TGTGCCAGCAGCTTCGATTCCGGGACAGGGTCATCTGAAGCTTTCTTT.